The TCR beta chain under discussion was sequenced for a study of blood T cell repertoires in COVID-19. As for the study in general: From the United States, Italy and Spain came samples of acute and convalescent COVID-19.

V lost 0 bases to trimming and J lost 7 bases, with 10 bases between them. Germline V gene lookup returns CDR1 LNHDA and CDR2 SQIVND (reference sequence). CDR3 length equals 15 residues. Methods used by the authors: Amplification from reference gene primers served as the basis for estimated nucleated cell counts. Method: immunoSEQ multiplex PCR; TCRdb's copy keeps in-frame clones and lacks some. From that table come the V and J calls and clone size; the DNA was used to work out D and trimming. The data show about 130,000 clones, roughly 88% seen once. Input material: peripheral blood. V usage is TRBV19 and J usage is TRBJ1-6, with D possibly being TRBD1 (5 bases). The TCR comes from a woman of 80 years or more with acute or convalescent COVID-19. The CDR3 region has the DNA TGTGCCAGTAGTATAGACCAGGGTGGAAATTCACCCCTCCACTTT. Its protein is CASSIDQGGNSPLHF. Looking up the rest from reference TRBV19 and TRBJ1-6 gives the full variable domain: DGGITQSPKYLFRKEGQNVTLSCEQNLNHDAMYWYRQDPGQGLRLIYYSQIVNDFQKGDIAEGYSVSREKKESFPLTVTSAQKNPTAFYLCASSIDQGGNSPLHFGNGTRLTVT.